Presented here are 25 T cell receptor beta chains from one specimen sequenced in a study of blood T cell repertoires in COVID-19. Assay used: immunoSEQ multiplex PCR; TCRdb lists only in-frame clones, some missing. The sample shows approximately 280,000 clones, nearly 90% of them seen only once. The sequencing input was PBMCs or T cells enriched from blood (not recorded which). The receptor set was obtained from a woman in her sixties or seventies who had recovered from COVID-19.

This rearrangement joins TRBV19 to TRBJ2-2; 7 nucleotides match TRBD1. Germline V CDR1 and CDR2: LNHDA, SQIVND (reference sequence). V trimming: 6 bases; J trimming: 4 bases; junction bases outside the gene matches: 8. This CDR3 has 15 amino acids. CDR3 nucleotides: TGTGCCAGTAGAAGAGGGGGCGAGGGCACCGGGGAGCTGTTTTTT. Translation gives CASRRGGEGTGELFF.

V usage is TRBV19 and J usage is TRBJ2-3; 7 nucleotides align to TRBD2. CDR3 length: 15 amino acids. CDR1 is LNHDA, CDR2 SQIVND, per germline (reference sequence). V gave up 10 bases and J gave up 2 bases; unmatched junction bases: 12. CDR3 bases: TGTGCCACCAGACTAGCCTTATTATCCACAGATACGCAGTATTTT. Translation gives CATRLALLSTDTQYF.

This chain joins TRBV6-5 and TRBJ1-2; perhaps TRBD1 as D (6 bases). With 7 bases removed from V and 3 bases from J, the gap between germline ends came to 15 bases. The CDR3 runs to 14 residues. CDR1 and CDR2 (germline): MNHEY, SVGAGI. The DNA for the CDR3 is TGTGCCAGCACTAAAACCCCAGGGGACTATGGCTACACCTTC. It specifies CASTKTPGDYGYTF.

V is TRBV5-1 and J is TRBJ2-3; 10 bases map to TRBD2. The CDR3 totals 15 residues. In germline, CDR1 is SGHRS, CDR2 YFSETQ. V shed 5 bases, J shed 1 base, and the junction held 4 bases outside the gene matches. The chain's CDR3 is CASSSAGGGTDTQYF. The CDR3 DNA reads TGCGCCAGCAGTTCAGCGGGAGGGGGCACAGATACGCAGTATTTT.

J is TRBJ1-6 and V is TRBV6-5; 7 bases fit TRBD1. This CDR3 region has 13 residues. The V gene end was trimmed by 7 bases and the J gene end by 10 bases; junction bases not matched to a gene: 7. CDR1 MNHEY and CDR2 SVGAGI come from the germline V gene. Here the CDR3 DNA reads TGTGCCAGCATAAGGGACAGCGTATCACCCCTCCACTTT. Protein product: CASIRDSVSPLHF.

This clone was observed once. The rearrangement joins TRBV7-6 to TRBJ2-7, with D unclear. V was trimmed by 5 bases and J by 6 bases, leaving 8 bases between them. CDR1 is SGHVS, CDR2 FNYEAQ, per germline. The CDR3 covers 11 residues. DNA of the CDR3: TGTGCCAGCAGCGTCGGTACCGAGCAGTACTTC. Translation: CASSVGTEQYF.

The table lists this clone with a count of one. The genes are TRBV3-1 (or the pseudogene TRBV3-2) and TRBJ1-4, with a tentative D call TRBD1 (6 bases). Germline-derived CDR1 and CDR2 are LGHDT and YNNKEL (reference sequence). The CDR3 loop spans 13 amino acids. The V end was cut by 3 bases, the J end by 7 bases, with 9 bases between. The CDR3 DNA sequence: TGTGCCAGCAGCCAGGGACATCGTGAAAAACTGTTTTTT. Translated, it gives CASSQGHREKLFF.

The chain couples TRBV6-5 to TRBJ1-5, with a weak D call TRBD1 (5 bases). Germline V gene lookup returns CDR1 MNHEY and CDR2 SVGAGI. The CDR3 length is 14 residues. Trimming removed 8 bases at V and 5 bases at J, with 16 bases between. CDR3 protein: CASWRQHLDQPQHF. CDR3 DNA sequence: TGTGCCAGCTGGAGACAGCACCTCGATCAGCCCCAGCATTTT.

In nucleotides, the CDR3 is TGCGCCAGCAGCCAAGATGCCAGAGGGAGCTCCTACGAGCAGTACTTC. It yields the protein CASSQDARGSSYEQYF. The chain joins TRBV4-1 to TRBJ2-7, with a possible D match to TRBD2 (5 bases). CDR1 is MGHRA, CDR2 YSYEKL, per germline. The CDR3 is made up of 16 amino acids. Trimming pared 0 bases from V and 0 bases from J, leaving 12 bases between.

V and J are TRBV10-3 and TRBJ2-6, with D unresolved. CDR1 ENHRY and CDR2 SYGVKD come from the germline V gene. Trimming took 7 bases from V and 2 from J, leaving 18 bases between them. CDR3 length equals 17 residues. Here the CDR3 DNA reads TGTGCCATCAAGGCAGGAACTTCCCCCACTGGGGCCAACGTCCTGACTTTC. Translated, it gives CAIKAGTSPTGANVLTF.

The V gene is TRBV7-8, the J gene TRBJ2-1, with D perhaps TRBD2 (5 bases). The ends were cut back, 3 bases at V and 8 bases at J, with 17 bases in the middle. Germline V gives CDR1 SGHVS, CDR2 FQNEAQ. CDR3 length: 15 residues. CDR3 loop: CASSFGRDSFHEQFF. CDR3 in DNA: TGTGCCAGCAGCTTTGGTCGGGATAGTTTTCATGAGCAGTTCTTC. Supplemented by reference TRBV7-8 and TRBJ2-1, the full variable domain reads GAGVSQSPRYKVAKRGQDVALRCDPISGHVSLFWYQQALGQGPEFLTYFQNEAQLDKSGLPSDRFFAERPEGSVSTLKIQRTQQEDSAVYLCASSFGRDSFHEQFFGPGTRLTVL.

The V and J genes are TRBV2 and TRBJ2-7; D is undetermined. The CDR3 sequence is 11 residues long. CDR1 is SNHLY, CDR2 FYNNEI, per germline. V lost 3 bases to trimming and J lost 9 bases, with 9 bases between them. Here the CDR3 DNA reads TGTGCCAGCAGTGACGCCCTCGGGCAGTACTTC. This sequence encodes CASSDALGQYF.

The V gene is TRBV5-6, the J gene TRBJ1-2, with TRBD1 matching over 8 bases. Germline CDR1 SGHDT, CDR2 YYEEEE. V lost 8 bases to trimming and J lost 3 bases; unmatched junction nucleotides: 6. The CDR3 covers 13 residues. CDR3 protein: CASARGRYYGYTF. The CDR3, as DNA: TGTGCCAGTGCCAGGGGGCGGTACTATGGCTACACCTTC.

The V gene is TRBV24-1, the J gene TRBJ2-2; 7 bases map to TRBD1. The length of the CDR3 is 16 residues. Trimming cost V 4 bases and J 1 base; bases outside gene matches: 5. Per germline, CDR1 KGHDR and CDR2 SFDVKD. CDR3 amino acids: CATSDPGQMNTGELFF. CDR3 coding DNA: TGTGCCACCAGTGACCCGGGACAGATGAACACCGGGGAGCTGTTTTTT.

This clone has more than one count but fewer than ten. The chain has TRBV27 and TRBJ1-1, with 10 nucleotides matching TRBD1. Germline CDR1 MNHEY, CDR2 SMNVEV (reference sequence). Trimming removed 7 bases from V and 2 bases from J; junction bases left unmatched: 4. This CDR3 is 14 amino acids long. CDR3 in amino acids: CASTETGGNTEAFF. DNA of the CDR3: TGTGCCAGCACTGAGACAGGGGGCAACACTGAAGCTTTCTTT.

The CDR3 DNA reads as TGTGCCAGCAGTTACTCGACGGGGAACTATGGCTACACCTTC. This gives the protein CASSYSTGNYGYTF. The chain employs TRBV6-5 and TRBJ1-2; no clear D gene. The length of the CDR3 is 14 residues. V was trimmed by 0 bases and J by 2 bases, leaving 7 bases between them. Germline values: CDR1 MNHEY, CDR2 SVGAGI.

The V gene is TRBV11-3, the J gene TRBJ1-1; maybe TRBD1 (5 bases). The germline V and J ends were trimmed by 4 bases and 10 bases, with 16 bases remaining between them. Germline CDR1 reads SGHNT; CDR2 reads YENEEA. The CDR3 sequence is 13 residues long. CDR3 in DNA: TGTGCCAGCAGCTATCGGGGTTCGGGGGTAGCTTTCTTT. Amino acid sequence: CASSYRGSGVAFF.

The V gene is TRBV18, the J gene TRBJ1-1; 8 bases are a match to TRBD1. Looked up from germline, CDR1 is KGHSH and CDR2 is LQKENI. The V and J ends lost 2 bases and 1 base, in that order; junction bases with no gene match: 6. This CDR3 is built from 16 residues. CDR3: CASSPSLQGGNTEAFF. The CDR3 region has the DNA TGTGCCAGCTCACCATCTTTACAGGGGGGGAACACTGAAGCTTTCTTT. Full variable domain (missing parts from reference TRBV18 and TRBJ1-1): NAGVMQNPRHLVRRRGQEARLRCSPMKGHSHVYWYRQLPEEGLKFMVYLQKENIIDESGMPKERFSAEFPKEGPSILRIQQVVRGDSAAYFCASSPSLQGGNTEAFFGQGTRLTVV.

This clone showed up just a few times. The chain carries TRBV10-3 and TRBJ2-7; TRBD1 agrees at 7 bases. After removal of 4 bases from V and 7 bases from J, the junction contained 7 bases not matched to a gene. CDR3 length: 13 residues. From germline, CDR1 is ENHRY and CDR2 SYGVKD. CDR3 DNA sequence: TGTGCCATCAGTGGGGACAGTCCCAGAGAGCAGTACTTC. Encoded protein: CAISGDSPREQYF.

The J gene is TRBJ1-1, the V gene TRBV30, with D perhaps TRBD1 (5 bases). This CDR3 has 14 amino acids. V was cut by 0 bases and J by 5 bases, with 13 bases left in between. CDR1 is GTSNPN and CDR2 is SVGIG in the germline V gene (reference sequence). The CDR3 loop reads CAWSVLSQGTEAFF. The DNA of the CDR3 is TGTGCCTGGAGTGTACTCTCGCAGGGAACTGAAGCTTTCTTT. Looking up the rest from reference TRBV30 and TRBJ1-1 gives the full variable domain: SQTIHQWPATLVQPVGSPLSLECTVEGTSNPNLYWYRQAAGRGLQLLFYSVGIGQISSEVPQNLSASRPQDRQFILSSKKLLLSDSGFYLCAWSVLSQGTEAFFGQGTRLTVV.

The chain combines TRBV5-1 with TRBJ2-3, with TRBD1 identical over 7 bases. CDR3 length equals 15 residues. Trimming took 6 bases from V and 2 from J; bases not matched to a gene: 9. Germline CDR1 SGHRS, CDR2 YFSETQ. DNA for the CDR3: TGCGCCAGCACAAGAGGGGACAGTATCACAGATACGCAGTATTTT. It codes for CASTRGDSITDTQYF.

The table lists this clone with a count of one. The J gene is TRBJ1-2, the V gene TRBV27; 10 bases fit TRBD1. The trim removed 6 bases at V and 7 bases at J, leaving 2 bases unmatched. The CDR3 is 12 residues long. Germline V lookup: CDR1 MNHEY, CDR2 SMNVEV (reference sequence). CDR3 sequence (DNA): TGTGCCAGCAGGACAGGGGGCTTTGGCTACACCTTC. This encodes CASRTGGFGYTF.

The CDR3 loop is CASSPPAGWFRGTF. CDR3 DNA: TGTGCCAGCTCACCACCGGCAGGGTGGTTCCGCGGCACCTTC. The chain uses TRBV18 and TRBJ1-2; the D gene is possibly TRBD1 (5 bases). The V end was cut by 0 bases, the J end by 13 bases, with 18 bases between. CDR3 length: 14 amino acids. In germline, CDR1 is KGHSH, CDR2 LQKENI.

The gene calls are TRBV5-1 and TRBJ2-2; D might be TRBD2 (6 bases). Germline V gene lookup returns CDR1 SGHRS and CDR2 YFSETQ. V was trimmed by 3 bases and J by 0 bases, leaving 6 bases between them. There are 14 residues in the CDR3. The CDR3, as DNA: TGCGCCAGCAGCTCTAGCGCGAACACCGGGGAGCTGTTTTTT. Translation: CASSSSANTGELFF. Supplemented by reference TRBV5-1 and TRBJ2-2, the full variable domain reads KAGVTQTPRYLIKTRGQQVTLSCSPISGHRSVSWYQQTPGQGLQFLFEYFSETQRNKGNFPGRFSGRQFSNSRSEMNVSTLELGDSALYLCASSSSANTGELFFGEGSRLTVL.

V and J are TRBV11-2 and TRBJ2-5; the D gene is possibly TRBD2 (6 bases). With 3 bases removed from V and 2 bases from J, the gap between germline ends came to 19 bases. This CDR3 is built from 17 residues. Germline CDR1 reads SGHAT; CDR2 reads FQNNGV. CDR3 coding DNA: TGTGCCAGCAGCTTTCTTCGGACACTCGGGGGTCAAGAGACCCAGTACTTC. Amino acid sequence: CASSFLRTLGGQETQYF.